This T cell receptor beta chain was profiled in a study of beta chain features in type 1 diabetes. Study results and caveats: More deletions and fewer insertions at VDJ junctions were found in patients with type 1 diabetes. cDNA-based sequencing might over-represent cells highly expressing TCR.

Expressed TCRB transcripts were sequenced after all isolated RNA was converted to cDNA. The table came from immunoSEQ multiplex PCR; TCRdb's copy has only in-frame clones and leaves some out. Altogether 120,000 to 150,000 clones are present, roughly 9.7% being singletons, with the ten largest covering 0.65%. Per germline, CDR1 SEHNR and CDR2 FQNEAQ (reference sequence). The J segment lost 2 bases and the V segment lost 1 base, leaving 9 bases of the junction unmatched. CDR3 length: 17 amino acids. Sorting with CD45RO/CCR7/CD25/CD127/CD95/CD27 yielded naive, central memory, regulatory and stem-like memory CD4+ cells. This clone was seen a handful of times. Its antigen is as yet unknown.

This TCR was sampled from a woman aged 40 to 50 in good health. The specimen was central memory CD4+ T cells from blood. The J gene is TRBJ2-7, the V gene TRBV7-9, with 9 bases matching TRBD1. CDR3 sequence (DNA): TGTGCCAGCAGCTTAGATTCATGGGGACAGGGCACCTACGAGCAGTACTTC. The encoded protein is CASSLDSWGQGTYEQYF.